This T cell receptor (beta chain) comes out of a study of T cell repertoires in cytomegalovirus infection. Many counts were recorded for this clonotype. Its antigen remains unidentified. V dropped 10 bases and J dropped 4 bases, with 10 bases sitting between them. CDR3 length equals 11 residues. Via MiXCR, TCRdb re-called the reads, giving one row per CDR3 protein. This sample has 700,000 to 950,000 distinct CDR3 sequences, with less than 35% found just once. The chain employs TRBV12-3 or TRBV12-4 and TRBJ1-2; no definite D call. The TCR sequence derives from a human donor in good health (CMV status not recorded). Some clones in this sample may be carry-over from other donors' samples. The sample consisted of cultured CD8+ T cells from PBMCs, taken from culture after CMV antigen stimulation. The CDR3 DNA reads as TGTGCCATCATGGACCTCTATGGCTACACCTTC. As protein: CAIMDLYGYTF.